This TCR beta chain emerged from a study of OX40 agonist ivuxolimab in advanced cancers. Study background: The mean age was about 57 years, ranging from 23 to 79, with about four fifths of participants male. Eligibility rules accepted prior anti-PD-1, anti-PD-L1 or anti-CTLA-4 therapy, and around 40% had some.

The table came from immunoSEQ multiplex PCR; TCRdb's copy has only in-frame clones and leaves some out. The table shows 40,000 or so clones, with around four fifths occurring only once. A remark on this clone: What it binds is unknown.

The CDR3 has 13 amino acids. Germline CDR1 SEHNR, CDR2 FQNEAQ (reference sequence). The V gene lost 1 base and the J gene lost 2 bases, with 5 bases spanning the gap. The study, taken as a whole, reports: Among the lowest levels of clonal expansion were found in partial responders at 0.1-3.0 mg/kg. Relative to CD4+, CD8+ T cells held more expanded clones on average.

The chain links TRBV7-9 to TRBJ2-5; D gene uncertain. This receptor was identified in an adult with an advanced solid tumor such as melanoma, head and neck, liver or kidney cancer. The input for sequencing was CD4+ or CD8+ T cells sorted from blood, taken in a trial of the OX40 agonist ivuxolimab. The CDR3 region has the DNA TGTGCCAGCAGCTTAGGACTTCAAGAGACCCAGTACTTC. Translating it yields CASSLGLQETQYF.